Given below is one T cell receptor (beta chain) in context. No antigen is known for it. TCRdb itself ran the 5' RACE reads through MiXCR, one entry per CDR3 protein. The table includes just under 550,000 distinct CDR3 sequences, roughly 15% detected once. These data are taken from a study of identical twins. Findings and limits, study-wide: Invariant T cells like MAIT and iNKT could partly confound the zero-insertion analyses.

The germline V gene has CDR1 LGHNA and CDR2 YNFKEQ. This CDR3 region has 15 residues. The V end was cut by 10 bases, the J end by 0 bases, with 15 bases between. The same sample was also studied in work on yellow fever vaccine responses in identical twins.

The TCR was taken from a woman under 30 in good health. The sequenced material came from CD4+ T cells sorted from blood. The chain employs TRBV4-2 and TRBJ1-4; D remains unclear. CDR3 sequence reads: CATRPPGTTNEKLFF. CDR3 bases: TGTGCCACGAGGCCCCCAGGAACAACTAATGAAAAACTGTTTTTT.